This T cell receptor beta chain originates from a study of T cells after yellow fever vaccination. Study-wide findings and caveats: Post-booster samples contained most primary-vaccination clones (approximately 96% CD4, around 90% CD8).

V lost 1 base and J 0 bases, leaving 9 bases between the germline ends. Germline lookup yields CDR1 LGHNA and CDR2 YSLEER. CDR3 size: 15 residues. This clonotype showed up many times. Its antigen is unidentified. TCRdb passed the 5' RACE reads through MiXCR, listing each CDR3 protein once. In the table there are over 150,000 distinct CDR3 sequences, roughly 6.4% of which are singletons. This specimen was CD4+ T cells sorted from PBMCs, taken on the day of the first yellow fever vaccination. The chain uses TRBV4-3 and TRBJ1-1; D might be TRBD1 (5 bases). The TCR comes from a man between 18 and 29 years old who received the YFV17D yellow fever vaccine. CDR3 DNA: TGCGCCAGCAGCCAAGGTGGGGGGGTGAACACTGAAGCTTTCTTT. This codes for CASSQGGGVNTEAFF.